Following are 9 T cell receptor beta chains from one sample sequenced in a study of blood T cell repertoires in COVID-19. Clones were sequenced by immunoSEQ multiplex PCR, and TCRdb holds only the in-frame ones, with some missing. The profile covers about 170,000 clones, with more than 70% appearing a single time and less than 15% taken by the ten largest. The sequenced material came from peripheral blood. The origin of the receptors is a man aged 18 to 35 with active or convalescent COVID-19.

The chain couples TRBV29-1 to TRBJ2-1; TRBD1 is a possible D gene (6 bases). The V end was cut by 7 bases, the J end by 3 bases, with 22 bases between. The germline CDR1 and CDR2 sequences are SQVTM and ANQGSEA. CDR3 size: 16 residues. CDR3 sequence: CSAVSITGYIYNEQFF. The CDR3, as DNA: TGCAGCGCAGTTTCTATAACAGGGTATATCTACAATGAGCAGTTCTTC.

The table lists this clone with a count of one. This chain joins TRBV4-1 and TRBJ2-3, with TRBD2 matching over 16 bases. Germline trimming cut 2 bases from V and 2 bases from J; bases unmatched to any gene: 13. The CDR3 sequence is 21 residues long. Germline CDR1 and CDR2: MGHRA and YSYEKL. CDR3 residues: CASSQPGLAGGRSRDTDTQYF. The CDR3 DNA sequence: TGCGCCAGCAGCCAACCGGGACTAGCGGGGGGGCGGTCCCGAGACACAGATACGCAGTATTTT.

This chain links TRBV19 with TRBJ1-5; TRBD1 is a possible D gene (5 bases). Germline CDR1 and CDR2: LNHDA and SQIVND (reference sequence). CDR3 length equals 16 residues. Trimming removed 7 bases at V and 6 bases at J, with 22 bases between. In DNA, the CDR3 is TGTGCCAGTACCATGGGGCAAGGCAGGGATACTCAGCCCCAGCATTTT. This codes for CASTMGQGRDTQPQHF.

The chain recombines TRBV2 with TRBJ2-7; 9 nucleotides agree with TRBD2. Losses at the gene ends were 2 bases for V and 1 base for J; bases not matched to a gene: 3. The CDR3 runs 15 residues. CDR1 is SNHLY and CDR2 is FYNNEI in the germline V gene. CDR3 nucleotides: TGTGCCAGCAGTGAACTAGCGGGGAATTCCTACGAGCAGTACTTC. Protein: CASSELAGNSYEQYF.

This clone showed up just once. The chain uses TRBV18 and TRBJ1-2; 8 nucleotides align to TRBD1. Trimming cost V 2 bases and J 3 bases; bases outside gene matches: 8. The V gene's germline CDR1 is KGHSH and CDR2 LQKENI. This CDR3 region has 16 residues. The CDR3 spells CASSPGRDRGDYGYTF. The CDR3 DNA follows: TGTGCCAGCTCACCAGGGAGAGACAGGGGCGACTATGGCTACACCTTC. Complete variable domain (other parts from reference TRBV18 and TRBJ1-2): NAGVMQNPRHLVRRRGQEARLRCSPMKGHSHVYWYRQLPEEGLKFMVYLQKENIIDESGMPKERFSAEFPKEGPSILRIQQVVRGDSAAYFCASSPGRDRGDYGYTFGSGTRLTVV.

The CDR3: CASSQVVGHEQYF. In DNA, the CDR3 is TGTGCCAGCAGCCAAGTGGTGGGGCACGAGCAGTACTTC. The chain couples TRBV4-2 to TRBJ2-7, with D perhaps matching TRBD1 (5 bases). Germline lookup yields CDR1 LGHNA and CDR2 YNFKEQ. The V end was cut by 1 base, the J end by 5 bases, with 9 bases between. The CDR3 runs 13 residues.

This clone was counted between two and nine times. The chain is built from TRBV4-1 and TRBJ1-5; D unclear. With 1 base removed from V and 1 base from J, the gap between germline ends came to 14 bases. This CDR3 has 17 residues. Per the germline V gene, CDR1 is MGHRA and CDR2 is YSYEKL. CDR3 sequence: CASSQVSTPVSNQPQHF. The CDR3 DNA follows: TGCGCCAGCAGCCAAGTATCAACGCCAGTCAGCAATCAGCCCCAGCATTTT.

CDR3 in amino acids: CASSYTPNSGNTIYF. DNA for the CDR3: TGTGCCAGCAGCTATACACCAAACTCTGGAAACACCATATATTTT. The V gene is TRBV7-9, the J gene TRBJ1-3; D gene ambiguous. This CDR3 is 15 amino acids long. V gave up 4 bases and J gave up 0 bases, with 10 bases separating them. Germline V gene data show CDR1 as SEHNR and CDR2 as FQNEAQ (reference sequence).

The rearrangement links TRBV5-4 to TRBJ2-3, with 8 positions matching TRBD2. V gave up 4 bases and J gave up 1 base; unmatched junction bases: 8. Germline CDR1 is SGHNT and CDR2 is YYREEE (reference sequence). This CDR3 is built from 16 residues. CDR3 coding DNA: TGTGCCAGCAGCCCCCGGGCGGGGGGAGGCACAGATACGCAGTATTTT. As protein: CASSPRAGGGTDTQYF.